The rows below give T cell receptor beta chains drawn from one sample of a study of shared clonotypes between healthy human individuals. Generated by immunoSEQ multiplex PCR, the TCRdb table keeps only in-frame clones and is missing some. Of about 1.1 million clones in the sample, approximately 78% were seen once. The specimen sequenced was memory CD4+ T cells from PBMCs. The receptor source for this set is a man aged 18 to 35 in good health. Some clones in this sample may be carry-over from other donors' samples. Each CDR3 is given with its conserved first and last residue. The D gene is left open where the match is weak. Clone sizes are given selectively: once, few, many, or a class where the clone is expanded.

size,D,J,V,length,DNA,CDR3
.,.,TRBJ2-3,TRBV7-9,17,TGTGCCAGCAGTCCAACACCGCAGGGACCCGTGACAGATACGCAGTATTTT,CASSPTPQGPVTDTQYF
.,.,TRBJ2-5,TRBV5-4,17,TGTGCCAGCAGCCTGTACGTCGCAGGGAGAAATGCAGAGACCCAGTACTTC,CASSLYVAGRNAETQYF
.,.,TRBJ2-4,TRBV21-1,15,TGTGCCAGTGAAAAACCCGTAATAGCCAAAAACATTCAGTACTTC,CASEKPVIAKNIQYF
.,.,TRBJ2-3,TRBV19,14,TGTGCCAGTAGTATAGTTGAAAGCACAGATACGCAGTATTTT,CASSIVESTDTQYF
few,.,TRBJ2-2,TRBV6-4,16,TGTGCCAGCAGCCAATCATATTCGGGTGGTGCCGGGGAGCTGTTTTTT,CASSQSYSGGAGELFF
.,.,TRBJ1-2,TRBV5-8,15,TGTGCCAGCAGCCCACAATATACCCCGATCTATGGCTACACCTTC,CASSPQYTPIYGYTF
once,.,TRBJ1-6,TRBV7-9,13,TGTGCCAGCAGCCCAAGCCGCGATTCACCCCTCCACTTT,CASSPSRDSPLHF
few,TRBD1,TRBJ1-2,TRBV7-2,15,TGTGCCAGCAGCGTCACGGGACAGGGTGGTTATGGCTACACCTTC,CASSVTGQGGYGYTF
.,.,TRBJ1-3,TRBV2,12,TGTGCCAGCCAGTTTTTCCGAAACACCATATATTTT,CASQFFRNTIYF
.,TRBD1,TRBJ2-3,TRBV11-3,16,TGTGCCAGCAGCCTCAATCCGGGACAGGGGGCAGATACGCAGTATTTT,CASSLNPGQGADTQYF
.,TRBD2,TRBJ2-7,TRBV5-1,15,TGCGCCAGCAGCTTGGTCCCTAGCGGGGGCTCGGAGCAGTACTTC,CASSLVPSGGSEQYF
few,TRBD1,TRBJ2-1,TRBV28,15,TGTGCCAGCAGTCGAATCCGGGACAGGGCGAATGAGCAGTTCTTC,CASSRIRDRANEQFF
.,.,TRBJ2-7,TRBV7-9,15,TGTGCCAGCAGCTTCCCTTCACGCGGGGCAACCGAGCAGTACTTC,CASSFPSRGATEQYF
.,.,TRBJ1-1,TRBV4-1,14,TGCGCCAGCAGAAACCGGGCCCTGAACACTGAAGCTTTCTTT,CASRNRALNTEAFF
.,.,TRBJ1-5,TRBV2,14,TGTGCCAGCAAAATGAGATATAGCAATCAGCCCCAGCATTTT,CASKMRYSNQPQHF
.,.,TRBJ2-1,TRBV6-4,14,TGTGCCAGCAGTCTTCGAGCGTCCTACAATGAGCAGTTCTTC,CASSLRASYNEQFF
.,.,TRBJ2-1,TRBV7-9,14,TGTGCCAGCAGCTTACAGGCAGGGGCCCATGAGCAGTTCTTC,CASSLQAGAHEQFF
.,TRBD2,TRBJ2-7,TRBV18,16,TGTGCCAGCTCACCCGCGAAGCGGGAGGCCCCCTACGAGCAGTACTTC,CASSPAKREAPYEQYF
.,.,TRBJ2-5,TRBV4-2,14,TGTGCCAGCAGCGGCATTTCGCATGCGGAGACCCAGTACTTC,CASSGISHAETQYF
.,.,TRBJ2-5,TRBV9,13,TGTGCCAGCAGCGTAGCCATGGTGGAGACCCAGTACTTC,CASSVAMVETQYF
few,.,TRBJ2-7,TRBV2,13,TGTGCCAGCAGTACTGGACAGAGTTACGAGCAGTACTTC,CASSTGQSYEQYF
.,.,TRBJ2-3,TRBV10-1,11,TGCGCCAGCCCCCGCCCCGATACGCAGTATTTT,CASPRPDTQYF
once,.,TRBJ2-7,TRBV9,14,TGTGCCAGCAGCCTCACACTAGACACCTACGAGCAGTACTTC,CASSLTLDTYEQYF
.,TRBD2,TRBJ2-1,TRBV29-1,16,TGCAGCGCCTTTCTCGGGACTAGCGGGAGTTACAATGAGCAGTTCTTC,CSAFLGTSGSYNEQFF
.,.,TRBJ1-4,TRBV19,15,TGTGCCAGTTCGACATTACAGGGTTGGAGTGAAAAACTGTTTTTT,CASSTLQGWSEKLFF
.,TRBD1,TRBJ2-2,TRBV6-4,15,TGTGCCAGCAGTGCGGGACAGGGGCTCACCGGGGAGCTGTTTTTT,CASSAGQGLTGELFF
.,.,TRBJ2-5,TRBV11-1,15,TGTGCCAGCAGCTTAGTGGGACGGTCCGGGGAGACCCAGTACTTC,CASSLVGRSGETQYF
once,.,TRBJ1-2,TRBV9,15,TGTGCCAGCAGCTCGACCTACCTACCTAACTATGGCTACACCTTC,CASSSTYLPNYGYTF
.,.,TRBJ2-7,TRBV11-2,15,TGTGCCAGCAGCCCCGACGTAGTGAGCTCCTACGAGCAGTACTTC,CASSPDVVSSYEQYF
.,.,TRBJ2-3,TRBV4-1,15,TGCGCCAGCAGACAACAGGGCATTATCACAGATACGCAGTATTTT,CASRQQGIITDTQYF
few,TRBD2,TRBJ2-1,TRBV2,14,TGTGCCAGCATGCGCGGGAGTACGTACAATGAGCAGTTCTTC,CASMRGSTYNEQFF
.,.,TRBJ2-1,TRBV7-3,13,TGTGCCAGCAGCTTCGACCCATACAATGAGCAGTTCTTC,CASSFDPYNEQFF
.,.,TRBJ1-3,TRBV28,18,TGTGCCAGCAGTTTCCTTCGGGGAATGGGAGTCTCTGGAAACACCATATATTTT,CASSFLRGMGVSGNTIYF
.,TRBD2,TRBJ2-7,TRBV7-2,14,TGTGCCAGCAGCTATAGCGGGGCCTCCTACGAGCAGTACTTC,CASSYSGASYEQYF
once,.,TRBJ2-1,TRBV30,13,TGTGCCTGGAGTGTAGGGCTAATCGGTGAGCAGTTCTTC,CAWSVGLIGEQFF
.,.,TRBJ2-7,TRBV5-4,16,TGTGCCAGCAGCGTGGGGGGCCCCGGGACACCCTACGAGCAGTACTTC,CASSVGGPGTPYEQYF
few,.,TRBJ2-1,TRBV11-3,15,TGTGCCAGCAGCTTATTTGGGGGCTCGGGGAATGAGCAGTTCTTC,CASSLFGGSGNEQFF
once,TRBD1,TRBJ1-4,TRBV9,15,TGTGCCAGCAGCGTACGAGGGACAGGGGGCGAAAAACTGTTTTTT,CASSVRGTGGEKLFF
.,.,TRBJ1-2,TRBV18,13,TGTGCCAGCTCACCGGGACTAAACTATGGCTACACCTTC,CASSPGLNYGYTF
.,TRBD2,TRBJ2-7,TRBV4-2,16,TGTGCCAGCAGACGGACTAGCGGGAGTGCTATTTACGAGCAGTACTTC,CASRRTSGSAIYEQYF
.,TRBD1,TRBJ2-6,TRBV9,19,TGTGCCAGCAGCGTAGGGTCCGGACAGGGGATGAGTGGGGCCAACGTCCTGACTTTC,CASSVGSGQGMSGANVLTF
once,.,TRBJ2-4,TRBV28,13,TGTGCCAGCAGGCCCGGACAGAAAAACATTCAGTACTTC,CASRPGQKNIQYF
.,.,TRBJ2-3,TRBV5-1,14,TGCGCCAGCAGCTTGGCAGGGAGCACAGATACGCAGTATTTT,CASSLAGSTDTQYF
.,TRBD1,TRBJ2-2,TRBV28,17,TGTGCCAGCAGAACGCAAACCGGGACAGGGGGCACCGGGGAGCTGTTTTTT,CASRTQTGTGGTGELFF
.,TRBD2,TRBJ2-7,TRBV19,13,TGTGCTTCGACCCGGGGGGGGGCTCGAGAGCAGTACTTC,CASTRGGAREQYF
.,TRBD1,TRBJ2-7,TRBV9,15,TGTGCCAGCAGCCCAGAGGACAGGGGCCCCTACGAGCAGTACTTC,CASSPEDRGPYEQYF